The entry below describes one TCR beta chain. The sample belongs to a study of blood T cells in healthy people across ages. V lost 4 bases and J 6 bases, leaving 10 bases between the germline ends. Germline loops: CDR1 SQVTM, CDR2 ANQGSEA. This CDR3 is built from 13 residues. Sample-barcoded 5' priming and a J-beta primer mix drove a second PCR of about 6 to 12 cycles. A template-switch adaptor containing 12 random nucleotides labeled each cDNA molecule. MiXCR was run by TCRdb on the 5' RACE reads, yielding one entry per CDR3 protein. The sample has roughly 700,000 distinct CDR3 sequences, about half seen once.

This clonotype originated in a woman aged 60-75 years in good health. Input material: blood. The rearrangement links TRBV29-1 to TRBJ1-6, with D possibly TRBD1 on 6 matching bases. The CDR3 nucleotides read TGCAGCGTTGGTATGGGGGCTAATTCACCCCTCCACTTT. Translated: CSVGMGANSPLHF.